The TCR beta chain under discussion was sequenced for a study of cytomegalovirus exposure and HLA in healthy donors. At the level of the study: Genetic ancestry analysis placed 75% to 85% of the 398 donors that were genotyped in the Caucasian-associated cluster. Findings and limits, study-wide: Being indistinguishable, some V segments were excluded, TRBV6-2 and TRBV6-3 among them.

The CDR3 is 15 amino acids. After removal of 2 bases from V and 11 bases from J, the junction contained 14 bases not matched to a gene. The germline V gene encodes CDR1 MNHEY and CDR2 SVGAGI. In the PCR, 60 Vbeta and 13 Jbeta primers were used. How the authors handled the data: Unique TCR beta chains totaled roughly 79 million in a later count, with approximately 11 million of them shared. Only in-frame clones appear in the TCRdb table, and some are missing; sequencing was by immunoSEQ multiplex PCR. That table supplies the V and J calls and clone size; D and trimming were determined from the DNA. The data hold hundreds of thousands of clones, with approximately 80% observed a single time. Concerning this clone: Its antigen is undetermined.

Sequenced sample: PBMCs. The clonotype originates from a man aged 30 to 45 in good health and CMV-seronegative. This chain links TRBV6-5 with TRBJ1-1, with 7 bases matching TRBD1. CDR3 DNA sequence: TGTGCCAGCAGTTACCAATCTCAGGGGGACCGTAGGGCTTTCTTT. Its protein product is CASSYQSQGDRRAFF.